This T cell receptor (beta chain) is from a study of blood T cell repertoires in COVID-19. Sequenced by immunoSEQ multiplex PCR; TCRdb stores in-frame clones only, minus some. The data hold about 160,000 clones, with more than 85% observed a single time. Per germline, CDR1 SQVTM and CDR2 ANQGSEA. Trimming removed 6 bases from V and 9 bases from J, with 30 bases in between. This CDR3 region has 17 residues. The chain recombines TRBV29-1 with TRBJ2-1; weak D call: TRBD1 (5 bases). The origin of this receptor is a man aged 55-75 years with COVID-19, enrolled during active disease. Input material: peripheral blood. For the CDR3, the DNA is TGCAGCGTCGTGGAAACGCAGGGCTTGGGTTCGTCAACTGAGCAGTTCTTC. Its protein is CSVVETQGLGSSTEQFF.